The rows below give T cell receptor beta chains drawn from one sample of a study of blood T cell repertoires in COVID-19. Here immunoSEQ multiplex PCR was the method, and the copy in TCRdb shows in-frame clones only, minus some. The sample has 150,000 to 200,000 clones; around 80% are singletons. The sequencing sample was made of peripheral blood. The receptor source for this set is a woman of 80 years or more with acute or convalescent COVID-19. Each CDR3 is given with its conserved first and last residue. D genes are given only for firm matches. Some rows have no size entry. The others give once, few or many, or a class for an expanded clone.

v_gene	abundance	j_gene	d_gene	CDR3aa	CDR3nt
TRBV7-2	few	TRBJ1-2	NA	CASSLLQGTFGYTF	TGTGCCAGCAGCTTACTCCAGGGTACTTTTGGCTACACCTTC
TRBV7-2	NA	TRBJ2-7	NA	CASSPLDTQYF	TGTGCCAGCAGCCCCCTAGATACGCAGTACTTC
TRBV19	NA	TRBJ2-7	TRBD2	CASRSGSSSYEQYF	TGTGCCAGTCGTAGCGGGTCCTCCTCCTACGAGCAGTACTTC
TRBV5-1	once	TRBJ2-3	TRBD1	CASSFSLPGTGKDTQYF	TGCGCCAGCAGCTTTTCTCTTCCCGGGACAGGGAAAGATACGCAGTATTTT
TRBV6-6	NA	TRBJ1-2	TRBD1	CASSYGTGGASIYTF	TGTGCCAGCAGTTACGGGACAGGGGGCGCGTCTATCTACACCTTC
TRBV5-4	NA	TRBJ2-1	TRBD2	CASSTYLAGGYNEQFF	TGTGCCAGCAGCACTTATCTAGCGGGAGGTTACAATGAGCAGTTCTTC
TRBV27	NA	TRBJ1-1	NA	CASSSLAGMNTEAFF	TGTGCCAGCAGTTCCCTGGCAGGCATGAACACTGAAGCTTTCTTT
TRBV11-3	once	TRBJ2-2	NA	CASSPLGTSNTGELFF	TGTGCCAGCAGCCCCTTGGGGACATCGAACACCGGGGAGCTGTTTTTT
TRBV10-1	NA	TRBJ1-4	NA	CASLGSKQGNPEKLFF	TGCGCCAGCCTTGGCTCAAAACAGGGAAATCCTGAAAAACTGTTTTTT
TRBV7-9	NA	TRBJ2-1	TRBD1	CASSAPPLRGRYNEQFF	TGTGCCAGCAGCGCCCCCCCCCTCAGGGGGCGCTACAATGAGCAGTTCTTC
TRBV11-2	NA	TRBJ1-2	NA	CASSARGGADGYTF	TGTGCCAGCAGCGCCCGGGGGGGCGCGGATGGCTACACCTTC
TRBV5-1	NA	TRBJ1-4	NA	CASSPAWWRSNEKLFF	TGCGCCAGCAGCCCCGCTTGGTGGCGGTCTAATGAAAAACTGTTTTTT
TRBV19	once	TRBJ2-1	TRBD2	CASSIRTSGTRNEQFF	TGTGCCAGTAGTATTCGGACTAGCGGGACTAGGAATGAGCAGTTCTTC
TRBV19	few	TRBJ1-6	NA	CASSPLEHEGGPLHF	TGTGCCAGTAGTCCCCTAGAGCACGAAGGTGGACCCCTCCACTTT
TRBV27	NA	TRBJ2-1	NA	CASSWAGRPYNEQFF	TGTGCCAGCAGTTGGGCGGGGAGGCCCTACAATGAGCAGTTCTTC
TRBV11-2	NA	TRBJ1-1	NA	CASSLTTNTEAFF	TGTGCCAGCAGCTTAACGACAAACACTGAAGCTTTCTTT
TRBV6-5	NA	TRBJ2-1	TRBD2	CASKLAGEINEQFF	TGTGCCAGCAAACTAGCGGGAGAGATTAATGAGCAGTTCTTC
TRBV7-9	NA	TRBJ2-2	TRBD1	CASSHRDRNTGELFF	TGTGCCAGCAGCCACCGGGACAGGAACACCGGGGAGCTGTTTTTT
TRBV27	NA	TRBJ2-7	TRBD2	CASSRTSGSNFYEQYF	TGTGCCAGCAGCCGGACTAGCGGGAGTAACTTCTACGAGCAGTACTTC
TRBV4-3	NA	TRBJ2-2	NA	CASSEGYGVAGELFF	TGCGCCAGCAGCGAGGGATACGGAGTCGCCGGGGAGCTGTTTTTT
TRBV10-2	NA	TRBJ2-7	NA	CASEHRESYEQYF	TGCGCCAGCGAACACAGGGAATCCTACGAGCAGTACTTC
TRBV28	NA	TRBJ1-1	TRBD1	CASSFLPGQGSGTEAFF	TGTGCCAGCAGTTTCCTTCCGGGACAGGGATCGGGGACTGAAGCTTTCTTT
TRBV29-1	NA	TRBJ1-4	NA	CSAGGAGEKLFF	TGCAGCGCGGGCGGCGCGGGTGAAAAACTGTTTTTT
TRBV24-1	hyperexpanded	TRBJ1-2	NA	CATKGQGYYGYTF	TGTGCCACCAAAGGTCAGGGATACTATGGCTACACCTTC
TRBV30	NA	TRBJ1-6	TRBD1	CAWSLQGAASPLHF	TGTGCCTGGAGTCTTCAGGGGGCGGCTTCACCCCTCCACTTT
TRBV18	NA	TRBJ1-1	NA	CASSPGRGRMNTEAFF	TGTGCCAGCTCACCCGGGCGGGGACGGATGAACACTGAAGCTTTCTTT